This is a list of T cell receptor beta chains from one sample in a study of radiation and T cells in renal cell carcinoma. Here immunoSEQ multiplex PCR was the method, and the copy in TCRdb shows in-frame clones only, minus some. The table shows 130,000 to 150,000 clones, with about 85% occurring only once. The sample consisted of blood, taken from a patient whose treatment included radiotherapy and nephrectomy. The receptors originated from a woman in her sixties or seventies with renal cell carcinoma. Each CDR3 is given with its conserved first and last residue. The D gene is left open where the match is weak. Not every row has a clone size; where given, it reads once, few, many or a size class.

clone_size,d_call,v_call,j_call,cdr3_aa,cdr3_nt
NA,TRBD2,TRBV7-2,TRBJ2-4,CASSESGGSSLAKNIQYF,TGTGCCAGCAGCGAAAGCGGGGGGTCATCCCTAGCCAAAAACATTCAGTACTTC
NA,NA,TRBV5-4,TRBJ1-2,CASSLPPSNYGYTF,TGTGCCAGCAGCTTGCCCCCGAGTAACTATGGCTACACCTTC
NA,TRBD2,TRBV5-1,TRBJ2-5,CASSFGLAGGEKTQYF,TGCGCCAGCAGCTTTGGGCTAGCGGGGGGTGAGAAGACCCAGTACTTC
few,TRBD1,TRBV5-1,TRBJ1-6,CASSLAGQGNSPLHF,TGCGCCAGCAGCTTGGCGGGACAGGGGAATTCACCCCTCCACTTT
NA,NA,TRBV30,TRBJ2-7,CAWKGPREQYF,TGTGCCTGGAAGGGTCCGCGCGAGCAGTACTTC
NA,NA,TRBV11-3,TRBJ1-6,CASSFLSGYNSPLHF,TGTGCCAGCAGCTTTCTCAGCGGGTATAATTCACCCCTCCACTTT
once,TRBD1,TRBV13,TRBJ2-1,CASSSRDRGNSNEQFF,TGTGCCAGCAGCTCAAGGGACAGGGGAAATTCCAATGAGCAGTTCTTC
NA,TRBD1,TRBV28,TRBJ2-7,CASSNQGQGAHEQYF,TGTGCCAGCAGCAACCAAGGACAGGGGGCGCACGAGCAGTACTTC
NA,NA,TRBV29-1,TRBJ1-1,CSVPGTLDAFF,TGCAGCGTACCCGGGACATTAGACGCTTTCTTT
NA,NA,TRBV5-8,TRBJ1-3,CASSFISGNTIYF,TGTGCCAGCAGCTTTATCTCTGGAAACACCATATATTTT
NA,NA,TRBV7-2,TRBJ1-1,CASSSEANRGTEAFF,TGTGCCAGCAGCTCGGAGGCTAATCGGGGCACTGAAGCTTTCTTT
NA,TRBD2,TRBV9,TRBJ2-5,CASSVDISGGARETQYF,TGTGCCAGCAGCGTAGATATTAGCGGGGGGGCCAGAGAGACCCAGTACTTC
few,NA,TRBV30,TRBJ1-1,CAWSPGTLGTEAFF,TGTGCCTGGAGTCCCGGGACCCTGGGGACTGAAGCTTTCTTT
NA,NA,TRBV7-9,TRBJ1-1,CASSLEQNTEAFF,TGTGCCAGCAGCTTGGAACAGAACACTGAAGCTTTCTTT